A selection of T cell receptor beta chains follows, all from one sample in a study of T cell responses to AZD1222 COVID-19 vaccine. Profiling relied on immunoSEQ multiplex PCR, and the TCRdb table lists in-frame clones only, not all of them. The table has some 100,000 clones, roughly 88% seen once. Sequenced here: peripheral blood, sampled on day 0 of MenACWY control vaccination. The receptors here all came from an adult in good health. The CDR3 runs from the conserved cysteine through the conserved F or W. The D gene is left open where the match is weak.

V,D,J,CDR3
TRBV30,-,TRBJ1-5,CAWTHGGNQPQHF
TRBV6-2/TRBV6-3,TRBD1,TRBJ1-2,CASSYRGPAGGYTF
TRBV18,TRBD1,TRBJ2-7,CASSGGQHYEQYF
TRBV29-1,-,TRBJ1-1,CSVVPQGTEAFF
TRBV7-2,TRBD1,TRBJ2-6,CASSLGTGGWANVLTF
TRBV20-1,-,TRBJ2-7,CSARFSYEQYF
TRBV18,-,TRBJ1-4,CASSLQTWATNEKLFF
TRBV15,-,TRBJ1-2,CATSRDSAGDYGYTF
TRBV2,TRBD2,TRBJ2-1,CASSVAGGYNEQFF
TRBV5-1,TRBD1,TRBJ1-1,CASRPQTGALVNTEAFF
TRBV4-3,-,TRBJ2-3,CASSQDSGDTQYF
TRBV6-5,TRBD1,TRBJ1-6,CASSYRGQHNSPLHF
TRBV4-3,-,TRBJ1-5,CASSQDGNQPQHF
TRBV6-5,TRBD1,TRBJ1-1,CASSSTGRTEAFF
TRBV14,-,TRBJ1-2,CASSQVELDHNYGYTF
TRBV30,-,TRBJ1-5,CAWSEPQGRNLPQHF
TRBV29-1,-,TRBJ1-4,CSYRGPNEKLFF
TRBV29-1,-,TRBJ1-5,CSVASDSNQPQHF
TRBV28,TRBD2,TRBJ2-3,CASRGRADTQYF
TRBV7-9,-,TRBJ2-1,CASSLATQSHYNEQFF
TRBV28,TRBD2,TRBJ2-7,CASSPAGTREYEQYF
TRBV6-4,-,TRBJ2-3,CASSEGAEGADTQYF
TRBV9,-,TRBJ2-3,CASSVGPATDTQYF
TRBV3-1/TRBV3-2,-,TRBJ1-1,CASRTVGGNTEAFF
TRBV6-5,-,TRBJ1-5,CASRDRTGAQPQHF
TRBV13,-,TRBJ2-5,CASSAGTLGETQYF
TRBV3-1/TRBV3-2,TRBD1,TRBJ1-1,CASSQGFQGARTEAFF
TRBV2,-,TRBJ1-6,CASSELAGANSPLHF
TRBV2,TRBD1,TRBJ1-1,CASSERGQTLLNTEAFF
TRBV2,TRBD1,TRBJ1-2,CASSENRGLGGYTF
TRBV19,-,TRBJ1-5,CASSIADLNQPQHF
TRBV7-2,-,TRBJ1-6,CASSLGGRGNSPLHF
TRBV18,-,TRBJ1-2,CASSQAGLNYGYTF
TRBV4-2,TRBD1,TRBJ1-4,CASSQDRTTNEKLFF
TRBV27,-,TRBJ2-7,CASSLFHPSYEQYF